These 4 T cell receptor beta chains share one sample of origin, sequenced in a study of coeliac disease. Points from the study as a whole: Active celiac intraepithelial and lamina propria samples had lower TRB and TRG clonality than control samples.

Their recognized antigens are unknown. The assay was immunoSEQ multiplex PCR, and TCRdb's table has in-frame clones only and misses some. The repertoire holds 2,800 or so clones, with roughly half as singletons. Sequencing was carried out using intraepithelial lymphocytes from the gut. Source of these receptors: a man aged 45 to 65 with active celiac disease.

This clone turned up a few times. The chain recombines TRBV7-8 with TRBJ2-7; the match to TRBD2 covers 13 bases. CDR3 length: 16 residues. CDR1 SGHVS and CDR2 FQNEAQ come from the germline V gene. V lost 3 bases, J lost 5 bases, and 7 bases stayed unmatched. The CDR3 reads CASSFAGLAGNDEQYF. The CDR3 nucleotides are TGTGCCAGCAGCTTCGCGGGACTAGCGGGGAACGACGAGCAGTACTTC.

The CDR3 region is CASSPRTLNTEAFF. CDR3 DNA: TGTGCCAGCAGCCCCCGGACATTGAACACTGAAGCTTTCTTT. V and J are TRBV7-2 and TRBJ1-1, with D maybe TRBD1 (5 bases). This CDR3 spans 14 amino acids. CDR1 and CDR2 (germline): SGHTA, FQGNSA. The V end was cut by 5 bases, the J end by 0 bases, with 10 bases between.

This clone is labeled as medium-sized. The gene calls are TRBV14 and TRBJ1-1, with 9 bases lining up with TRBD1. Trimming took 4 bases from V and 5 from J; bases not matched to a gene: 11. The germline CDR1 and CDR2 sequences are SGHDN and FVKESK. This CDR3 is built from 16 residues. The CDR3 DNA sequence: TGTGCCAGCAGCCCATACAGGGGGCGTAACCGGACTGAAGCTTTCTTT. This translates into CASSPYRGRNRTEAFF.

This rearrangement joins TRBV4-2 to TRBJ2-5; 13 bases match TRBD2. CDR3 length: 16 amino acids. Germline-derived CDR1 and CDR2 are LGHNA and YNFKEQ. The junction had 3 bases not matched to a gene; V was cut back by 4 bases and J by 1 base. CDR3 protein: CASSPGTSGVQETQYF. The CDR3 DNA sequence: TGTGCCAGCAGCCCTGGGACTAGCGGGGTCCAAGAGACCCAGTACTTC.